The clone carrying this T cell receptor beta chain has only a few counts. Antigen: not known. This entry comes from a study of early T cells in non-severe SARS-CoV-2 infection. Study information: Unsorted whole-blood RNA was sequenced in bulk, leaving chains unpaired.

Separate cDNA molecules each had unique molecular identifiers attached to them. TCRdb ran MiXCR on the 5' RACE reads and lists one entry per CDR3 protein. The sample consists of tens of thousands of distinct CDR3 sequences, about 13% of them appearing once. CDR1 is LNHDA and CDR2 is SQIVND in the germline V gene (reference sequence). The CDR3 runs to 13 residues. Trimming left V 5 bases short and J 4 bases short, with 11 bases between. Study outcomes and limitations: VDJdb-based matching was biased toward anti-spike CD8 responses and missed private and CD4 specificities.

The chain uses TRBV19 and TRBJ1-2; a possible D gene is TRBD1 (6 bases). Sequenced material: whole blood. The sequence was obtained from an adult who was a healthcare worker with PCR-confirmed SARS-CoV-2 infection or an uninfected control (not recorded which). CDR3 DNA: TGTGCCAGTAGTGCGGGGGGCGGCTATGGCTACACCTTC. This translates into CASSAGGGYGYTF. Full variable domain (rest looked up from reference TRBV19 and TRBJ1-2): DGGITQSPKYLFRKEGQNVTLSCEQNLNHDAMYWYRQDPGQGLRLIYYSQIVNDFQKGDIAEGYSVSREKKESFPLTVTSAQKNPTAFYLCASSAGGGYGYTFGSGTRLTVV.